The 13 T cell receptor beta chains listed next were all sequenced from one sample in a study of T cell responses to AZD1222 COVID-19 vaccine. Profiling relied on immunoSEQ multiplex PCR, and the TCRdb table lists in-frame clones only, not all of them. Of approximately 150,000 clones listed, roughly nine tenths are singletons. The sequencing used peripheral blood, collected 28 days after the second AZD1222 dose. Source of these receptors: an adult who received the AZD1222 COVID-19 vaccine.

This chain links TRBV5-5 with TRBJ1-2; the match to TRBD1 covers 7 bases. Looked up from germline, CDR1 is SGHKS and CDR2 is YYEKEE (reference sequence). V was pared by 6 bases and J by 2 bases, with 13 bases of the junction left unmatched. The CDR3 totals 16 residues. CDR3 protein: CASTREGQRVNYGYTF. The CDR3, as DNA: TGTGCCAGCACCCGGGAGGGACAGCGAGTAAACTATGGCTACACCTTC.

The genes are TRBV28 and TRBJ1-1; the match to TRBD1 covers 11 bases. The J segment lost 5 bases and the V segment lost 8 bases, leaving 4 bases of the junction unmatched. This CDR3 comprises 13 residues. In germline, CDR1 is MDHEN, CDR2 SYDVKM. The CDR3 protein is CASWDRGNTEAFF. CDR3 coding DNA: TGTGCCAGCTGGGACAGGGGGAATACTGAAGCTTTCTTT.

V and J are TRBV13 and TRBJ2-5; 10 bases are shared with TRBD2. V shed 1 base, J shed 5 bases, and the junction held 13 bases outside the gene matches. The CDR3 covers 18 residues. Germline V lookup: CDR1 PRHDT, CDR2 FYEKMQ (reference sequence). The CDR3 DNA reads TGTGCCAGCAGCTTAGAGGCTTCCAGCGGGAGGGCCAGGGAGACCCAGTACTTC. Encoded protein: CASSLEASSGRARETQYF.

The V call is TRBV28, the J call TRBJ1-4; 9 nucleotides line up with TRBD1. Germline lookup yields CDR1 MDHEN and CDR2 SYDVKM. The CDR3 is 16 amino acids. The V gene end was trimmed by 1 base and the J gene end by 9 bases; junction bases not matched to a gene: 9. The CDR3 region has the DNA TGTGCCAGCAGTTTATCCGCCGGGACAGGGTTTAAAAAACTGTTTTTT. Protein product: CASSLSAGTGFKKLFF.

CDR3: CASSPGVTEAFF. The CDR3 DNA sequence: TGTGCCAGCTCCCCGGGGGTCACTGAAGCTTTCTTT. The chain recombines TRBV6-5 with TRBJ1-1; possibly TRBD1 for D (5 bases). Germline V gene sequence: CDR1 MNHEY, CDR2 SVGAGI. The CDR3 is made up of 12 amino acids. V lost 8 bases and J 4 bases, leaving 11 bases between the germline ends.

The rearrangement joins TRBV6-5 to TRBJ1-2; possibly TRBD1 for D (6 bases). Trimming pared 8 bases from V and 5 bases from J, leaving 15 bases between. Germline CDR1 reads MNHEY; CDR2 reads SVGAGI. This CDR3 contains 13 residues. The CDR3 region has the DNA TGTGCCAGCTCCGCCAGGGGAATTTATGGCTACACCTTC. Protein: CASSARGIYGYTF.

The chain links TRBV6-1 to TRBJ1-2, with unresolved D. V dropped 2 bases and J dropped 5 bases, with 0 bases sitting between them. The CDR3 extends over 10 amino acids. CDR1 is MNHNS, CDR2 SASEGT, per germline. The CDR3 sequence: CASSEYGYTF. DNA of the CDR3: TGTGCCAGCAGTGAATATGGCTACACCTTC.

V and J are TRBV9 and TRBJ1-1; D might be TRBD1 (6 bases). Germline V gene sequence: CDR1 SGDLS, CDR2 YYNGEE. Trimming cost V 3 bases and J 0 bases, with 15 bases left between them. The CDR3 spans 16 residues. CDR3 nucleotide sequence: TGTGCCAGCAGCGCAGGGTCAGGGACACTGAACACTGAAGCTTTCTTT. Amino acids: CASSAGSGTLNTEAFF.

This rearrangement joins TRBV11-2 to TRBJ2-3, with a tentative D call TRBD2 (5 bases). CDR1 SGHAT and CDR2 FQNNGV come from the germline V gene. This CDR3 region has 13 residues. Trimming shortened V by 5 bases and J by 3 bases, and 9 bases separated the two germline ends. The CDR3 is CASSLRGTDTQYF. CDR3 nucleotides: TGTGCCAGCAGCCTCCGAGGGACAGATACGCAGTATTTT.

V usage is TRBV11-3 and J usage is TRBJ2-2, with D hard to call. Trimming stripped 4 bases from V and 7 bases from J, with 13 bases between. Germline V gives CDR1 SGHNT, CDR2 YENEEA. This CDR3 comprises 14 residues. For the CDR3, the DNA is TGTGCCAGCAGCTCCGGCCGCACGGTCGGGGAGCTGTTTTTT. Translating it yields CASSSGRTVGELFF.

The chain has TRBV2 and TRBJ1-5; 8 bases line up with TRBD1. Trimming removed 4 bases from V and 3 bases from J; junction bases left unmatched: 2. Per the germline V gene, CDR1 is SNHLY and CDR2 is FYNNEI. The CDR3 extends over 14 amino acids. The CDR3 loop reads CASSGTGTNQPQHF. In nucleotides, the CDR3 is TGTGCCAGCAGTGGGACAGGGACCAATCAGCCCCAGCATTTT.

The chain employs TRBV7-6 and TRBJ2-5; tentatively, D is TRBD2 (6 bases). Germline CDR1 and CDR2: SGHVS and FNYEAQ. Between the trimmed V and J ends, which lost 3 bases and 2 bases, there was a span of 7 bases. This CDR3 region has 13 residues. CDR3 amino acids: CASSFGGQETQYF. CDR3 nucleotide sequence: TGTGCCAGCAGCTTTGGGGGGCAAGAGACCCAGTACTTC.

This chain connects TRBV6-4 to TRBJ2-3; the match to TRBD1 covers 9 bases. CDR1 and CDR2 from the germline V gene are MRHNA and SNTAGT. The J segment lost 6 bases and the V segment lost 4 bases, leaving 14 bases of the junction unmatched. The CDR3 length is 17 residues. CDR3 region: CASSANGPGQGRDTQYF. The CDR3 nucleotides are TGTGCCAGCAGTGCCAACGGCCCGGGACAGGGCCGGGATACGCAGTATTTT.